A selection of T cell receptor beta chains follows, all from one sample in a study of shared clonotypes between healthy human individuals. Only in-frame clones appear in the TCRdb table, and some are missing; sequencing was by immunoSEQ multiplex PCR. The sample shows about 1 million clones, about 75% of them seen only once. Sequenced sample: memory CD4+ T cells sorted from blood. These receptors all stem from a man aged 18 to 30 in good health. The conserved cysteine and the conserved F or W are not part of the CDR3 here.

J gene	V gene	CDR3 protein
TRBJ1-5	TRBV2	AMGGLQSNQPQH
TRBJ1-2	TRBV6-5	ASSPDRVAYGYT
TRBJ2-7	TRBV30	AWKGSYEQY
TRBJ1-1	TRBV28	ASRTSHSAF
TRBJ2-1	TRBV11-2	ASSLDSGSGSYNEQF
TRBJ2-2	TRBV6-5	ASSPGGPYTGELF
TRBJ2-7	TRBV15	ATSKGQNPLPEQY
TRBJ2-4	TRBV2	ASSEALGPLAKNIQY
TRBJ2-7	TRBV7-8	ASSLAGTGSYEQY
TRBJ2-3	TRBV10-2	ASTLEGGRTDTQY
TRBJ1-4	TRBV25-1	ASSESRLATNEKLF
TRBJ2-1	TRBV5-1	ASSLTSGSGYNEQF
TRBJ2-7	TRBV30	ASAGQGYEQY
TRBJ2-2	TRBV12-5	ASGGALGPRELF
TRBJ2-5	TRBV6-6	ASRSSGVEETQY
TRBJ1-6	TRBV5-5	ASSADLSSYNSPLH
TRBJ2-7	TRBV29-1	SVGSVSGEQY
TRBJ1-2	TRBV6-1	ASRGKNYGYT
TRBJ1-1	TRBV7-2	ASARVGQGNTEAF
TRBJ2-1	TRBV20-1	SATTSGSEF
TRBJ1-6	TRBV19	ASTPRDTAYNSPLH
TRBJ1-2	TRBV30	AWSTGTALGYT
TRBJ2-5	TRBV18	ASSQDSGETQY
TRBJ2-5	TRBV7-2	ASSLVVGETQY
TRBJ2-7	TRBV7-2	ASSLEGGRAGEQY
TRBJ2-7	TRBV7-9	ASSLSSGVGEQY
TRBJ2-1	TRBV7-9	ASSARDASSYNEQF
TRBJ2-7	TRBV28	ASSLSLGIPYEQY
TRBJ1-4	TRBV11-3	VDEWEAGLAPYEKLF
TRBJ1-2	TRBV30	AWSVAGGEVGYT
TRBJ1-5	TRBV4-1	ASSHITGAKNQPQH
TRBJ2-1	TRBV11-2	ASRFSGGAMEQF
TRBJ2-2	TRBV6-5	ASSPRSLGELF
TRBJ1-1	TRBV6-1	ASSEATGQGQEAF
TRBJ2-5	TRBV10-3	ATMREQSQETQY
TRBJ2-7	TRBV30	AWSVQQGVNEQY